Each of the 21 T cell receptor beta chains below was sequenced from the same sample in a study of cytomegalovirus exposure and HLA in healthy donors. Primers included in the PCR were 60 Vbeta and 13 Jbeta primers. Data came from immunoSEQ multiplex PCR; TCRdb stores just in-frame clones and leaves some out. This sample has 100,000 to 150,000 clones, with 80% to 85% found just once. The sequenced sample consisted of PBMCs. Receptors originate from a boy aged 5-17 years in good health and CMV-seronegative.

The chain couples TRBV5-6 to TRBJ2-1; TRBD2 is a possible D gene (5 bases). V was cut by 0 bases and J by 2 bases, with 9 bases left in between. CDR3 length: 15 residues. Germline CDR1 SGHDT, CDR2 YYEEEE. Here the CDR3 DNA reads TGTGCCAGCAGCTTGGGTGGGAGTCCCTACAATGAGCAGTTCTTC. Protein: CASSLGGSPYNEQFF.

This CDR3 is CASSRLAGGPPYEQYF. The CDR3 DNA sequence: TGTGCCAGCAGCCGATTAGCGGGAGGGCCGCCCTACGAGCAGTACTTC. The chain combines TRBV4-2 with TRBJ2-7, with 11 bases lining up with TRBD2. The V and J ends lost 4 bases and 2 bases, in that order; junction bases with no gene match: 7. The CDR3 sequence is 16 residues long. CDR1 LGHNA and CDR2 YNFKEQ come from the germline V gene.

The gene calls are TRBV29-1 and TRBJ1-1; 10 positions match TRBD1. The V and J ends lost 6 bases and 6 bases, in that order; junction bases with no gene match: 7. CDR1 is SQVTM, CDR2 ANQGSEA, per germline. CDR3 size: 13 residues. The CDR3 DNA reads TGCAGCGTACCGGGACAGGGGATGCCTGAAGCTTTCTTT. This encodes CSVPGQGMPEAFF.

The chain links TRBV4-2 to TRBJ2-1, with 7 bases matching TRBD2. Germline CDR1 reads LGHNA; CDR2 reads YNFKEQ. The junction had 8 bases not matched to a gene; V was cut back by 1 base and J by 5 bases. The CDR3 length is 16 residues. The CDR3 DNA reads as TGTGCCAGCAGCCAAGCCCCCGGGACTACCAACAATGAGCAGTTCTTC. The encoded protein is CASSQAPGTTNNEQFF.

V usage is TRBV29-1 and J usage is TRBJ1-1; TRBD1 might be the D (5 bases). The CDR3 loop spans 10 amino acids. Per germline, CDR1 SQVTM and CDR2 ANQGSEA. V lost 6 bases and J lost 11, with 13 bases in between. CDR3 sequence reads: CSVGGELAFF. CDR3 DNA: TGCAGCGTGGGAGGGGAACTGGCTTTCTTT.

This chain joins TRBV30 and TRBJ2-1; D remains ambiguous. Between the trimmed V and J ends, which lost 0 bases and 3 bases, there was a span of 12 bases. The germline CDR1 and CDR2 sequences are GTSNPN and SVGIG (reference sequence). The CDR3 loop spans 15 amino acids. CDR3 in DNA: TGTGCCTGGAGTGTACTCCCGGAGAGCTACAATGAGCAGTTCTTC. Its translation is CAWSVLPESYNEQFF.

The CDR3 DNA follows: TGCGCCAGCAGCCATGCCACGGACAGGCTGGGCACTGAAGCTTTCTTT. This encodes CASSHATDRLGTEAFF. The rearrangement joins TRBV4-3 to TRBJ1-1; 7 nucleotides line up with TRBD1. V lost 3 bases, J lost 4 bases, and 11 bases stayed unmatched. Germline lookup yields CDR1 LGHNA and CDR2 YSLEER. There are 16 residues in the CDR3.

Regarding this clone: The identical CDR3 is also encoded by other nucleotide sequences in the sample. The chain couples TRBV7-8 to TRBJ2-5; D uncertain. CDR1 and CDR2 from the germline V gene are SGHVS and FQNEAQ. CDR3 length: 11 residues. The germline V and J ends were trimmed by 3 bases and 4 bases, with 3 bases remaining between them. The CDR3 here is CASSFRETQYF. DNA of the CDR3: TGTGCCAGCAGCTTCAGAGAGACCCAGTACTTC.

V and J are TRBV18 and TRBJ2-2, with 8 bases identical to TRBD1. V gave up 3 bases and J gave up 0 bases; unmatched junction bases: 6. The germline V gene encodes CDR1 KGHSH and CDR2 LQKENI. There are 17 residues in the CDR3. This CDR3 is CASSPTETGANTGELFF. The CDR3 DNA is TGTGCCAGCTCACCCACCGAGACAGGGGCGAACACCGGGGAGCTGTTTTTT.

The chain couples TRBV7-9 to TRBJ2-3, with a possible D match to TRBD2 (5 bases). CDR1 SEHNR and CDR2 FQNEAQ come from the germline V gene (reference sequence). This CDR3 comprises 14 residues. V lost 3 bases and J lost 1, with 8 bases in between. The DNA of the CDR3 is TGTGCCAGCAGCTTGGGCGGGCGCACAGATACGCAGTATTTT. Residues: CASSLGGRTDTQYF.

This clone was picked up a small number of times. This chain uses TRBV4-3 with TRBJ2-1, with 9 positions matching TRBD2. V gave up 0 bases and J gave up 1 base; unmatched junction bases: 1. Germline CDR1 is LGHNA and CDR2 is YSLEER. This CDR3 comprises 16 residues. CDR3 loop: CASSQDLAGSYNEQFF. CDR3 sequence (DNA): TGCGCCAGCAGCCAAGACCTAGCGGGATCCTACAATGAGCAGTTCTTC.

The table lists this clone with a few counts. CDR3 nucleotide sequence: TGCAGCGTTGGAACAGGGGGCAGTTGGAATGAGCAGTTCTTC. It specifies CSVGTGGSWNEQFF. This sequence joins TRBV29-1 and TRBJ2-1, with 9 bases lining up with TRBD1. This CDR3 contains 14 residues. Germline loops: CDR1 SQVTM, CDR2 ANQGSEA. The trim removed 4 bases at V and 7 bases at J, leaving 8 bases unmatched.

The chain combines TRBV12-5 with TRBJ2-1; TRBD1 matches at 7 bases. The germline gives CDR1 LGHNT, CDR2 FRNRAP. J lost 1 base, V lost 6 bases, and 3 bases had no gene match. This CDR3 has 14 amino acids. CDR3 sequence: CASGTGWSYNEQFF. CDR3 DNA: TGTGCTAGTGGGACAGGGTGGTCCTACAATGAGCAGTTCTTC. Supplemented by reference TRBV12-5 and TRBJ2-1, the full variable domain reads DARVTQTPRHKVTEMGQEVTMRCQPILGHNTVFWYRQTMMQGLELLAYFRNRAPLDDSGMPKDRFSAEMPDATLATLKIQPSEPRDSAVYFCASGTGWSYNEQFFGPGTRLTVL.

CDR3 sequence: CASSFRVTGELFF. For the CDR3, the DNA is TGTGCCAGCAGCTTCAGGGTCACCGGGGAGCTGTTTTTT. V is TRBV7-9 and J is TRBJ2-2, with D possibly TRBD1 on 5 matching bases. The ends were cut back, 3 bases at V and 4 bases at J, with 6 bases in the middle. This CDR3 is 13 amino acids long. In germline, CDR1 is SEHNR, CDR2 FQNEAQ (reference sequence).

There are a few counts of this clone. The chain uses TRBV4-2 and TRBJ2-1; 11 bases agree with TRBD2. V shed 0 bases and J 2 bases; nucleotides not matched to a gene: 3. The CDR3 length is 17 residues. The V gene's germline CDR1 is LGHNA and CDR2 YNFKEQ. CDR3 protein: CASSQDVAGGPYNEQFF. The CDR3 nucleotides read TGTGCCAGCAGCCAAGATGTAGCGGGAGGGCCCTACAATGAGCAGTTCTTC.

This chain uses TRBV27 with TRBJ2-1; D uncertain. V was pared by 2 bases and J by 0 bases, with 8 bases between. CDR3 length: 15 amino acids. CDR1 MNHEY and CDR2 SMNVEV come from the germline V gene (reference sequence). CDR3 region: CASSLSTYSYNEQFF. The CDR3 DNA is TGTGCCAGCAGTTTAAGTACTTACTCCTACAATGAGCAGTTCTTC.

This clone was found a few times. The chain uses TRBV9 and TRBJ2-1; weak D call: TRBD2 (6 bases). Germline lookup yields CDR1 SGDLS and CDR2 YYNGEE. The CDR3 totals 12 residues. V lost 3 bases, J lost 7 bases, and 8 bases lay in between. For the CDR3, the DNA is TGTGCCAGCAGCGCCCGGGAGAATGAGCAGTTCTTC. This sequence encodes CASSARENEQFF.

The genes are TRBV7-2 and TRBJ1-2, with 7 positions matching TRBD1. With 1 base clipped from V and 7 bases from J, the junction kept 3 bases outside the gene matches. Germline assignment: CDR1 SGHTA and CDR2 FQGNSA. This CDR3 contains 13 residues. For the CDR3, the DNA is TGTGCCAGCAGCTTAGAGACAGGGTGTGGCTACACCTTC. Residues: CASSLETGCGYTF.

This chain uses TRBV29-1 with TRBJ2-7; 7 bases map to TRBD1. Looked up from germline, CDR1 is SQVTM and CDR2 is ANQGSEA. The CDR3 has 11 amino acids. After removal of 6 bases from V and 5 bases from J, the junction contained 4 bases not matched to a gene. CDR3 protein: CSVGDRDEQYF. Here the CDR3 DNA reads TGCAGCGTGGGAGACAGGGACGAGCAGTACTTC.

The chain combines TRBV6-5 with TRBJ2-1, with D maybe TRBD2 (7 bases). This CDR3 spans 16 amino acids. Germline CDR1 and CDR2: MNHEY and SVGAGI. Trimming removed 4 bases at V and 0 bases at J, with 13 bases between. CDR3 residues: CASSSGGYPSYNEQFF. The DNA of the CDR3 is TGTGCCAGCAGTTCGGGGGGCTACCCCTCCTACAATGAGCAGTTCTTC.

The rearrangement uses TRBV27 and TRBJ2-1; D ambiguous. The CDR3 is 13 residues long. CDR1 and CDR2 (germline): MNHEY, SMNVEV (reference sequence). Trimming removed 4 bases at V and 8 bases at J, with 12 bases between. In DNA form, the CDR3 reads TGTGCCAGCAGTTGGGTCAGTCGGGATGAGCAGTTCTTC. As protein: CASSWVSRDEQFF.